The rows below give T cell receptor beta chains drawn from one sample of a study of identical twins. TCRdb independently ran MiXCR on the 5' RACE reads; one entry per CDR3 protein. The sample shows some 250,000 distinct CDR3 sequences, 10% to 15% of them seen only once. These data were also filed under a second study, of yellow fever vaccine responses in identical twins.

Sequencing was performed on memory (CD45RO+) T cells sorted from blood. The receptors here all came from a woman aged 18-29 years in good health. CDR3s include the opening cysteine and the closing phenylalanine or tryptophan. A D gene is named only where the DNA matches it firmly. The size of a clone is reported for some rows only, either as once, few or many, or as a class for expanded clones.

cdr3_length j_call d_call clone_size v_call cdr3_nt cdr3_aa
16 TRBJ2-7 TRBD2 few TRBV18 TGTGCCAGCTCACAGCCCTTAAGTAGCGGGAGTTACGAGCAGTACTTC CASSQPLSSGSYEQYF
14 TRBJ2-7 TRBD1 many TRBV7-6 TGTGCCAGCAGCTTAATTCAGACAGGGTATGAGCAGTACTTC CASSLIQTGYEQYF
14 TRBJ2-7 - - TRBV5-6 TGTGCCAGCAGCCCACTATTAACGGTCGACGAGCAGTACTTC CASSPLLTVDEQYF
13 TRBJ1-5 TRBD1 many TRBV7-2 TGTGCCAGCAGCTTGACAGGGAGTCAGCCCCAGCATTTT CASSLTGSQPQHF
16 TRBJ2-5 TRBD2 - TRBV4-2 TGTGCCAGCAGCCAAGAAGGGAGCGGGAGTATGGAGACCCAGTACTTC CASSQEGSGSMETQYF
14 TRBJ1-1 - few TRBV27 TGTGCCAGCAGCTGGGGACTCAAGAACACTGAAGCTTTCTTT CASSWGLKNTEAFF
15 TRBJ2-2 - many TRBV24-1 TGTGCCACCAGTGATTTGGCCCCGGGAGCCGGGGAGCTGTTTTTT CATSDLAPGAGELFF
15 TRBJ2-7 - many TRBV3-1 TGTGCCAGCAGCCAAGACCCGGCTAGCTCCTACGAGCAGTACTTC CASSQDPASSYEQYF
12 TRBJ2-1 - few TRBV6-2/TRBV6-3 TGTGCCAGCAGTTACGCTTACAATGAGCAGTTCTTC CASSYAYNEQFF
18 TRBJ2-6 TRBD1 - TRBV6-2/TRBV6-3 TGTGCCAGCAGTATGGGACAGGGGACGCCAGGTGGGGCCAACGTCCTGACTTTC CASSMGQGTPGGANVLTF
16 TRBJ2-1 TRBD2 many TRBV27 TGTGCCAGCAGTTTATACGCGGGAGTGGGGTACAATGAGCAGTTCTTC CASSLYAGVGYNEQFF
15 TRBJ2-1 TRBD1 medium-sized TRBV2 TGTGCCAGCAGGCTCGACAGGGGGGGGTACAATGAGCAGTTCTTC CASRLDRGGYNEQFF
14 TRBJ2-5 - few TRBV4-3 TGCGCCAGCAGCCAAGAAGGCTGGGGAGAGACCCAGTACTTC CASSQEGWGETQYF
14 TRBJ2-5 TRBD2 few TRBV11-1 TGTGCCAGCAGCCCGGGACTAAGACAAGAGACCCAGTACTTC CASSPGLRQETQYF
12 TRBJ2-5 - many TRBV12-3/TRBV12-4 TGTGCCAGCAGAGGGGGGGGAGAGACCCAGTACTTC CASRGGGETQYF
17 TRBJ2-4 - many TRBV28 TGTGCCAGCAGTTTGCCCGAGGGGAACTTAGCCAAAAACATTCAGTACTTC CASSLPEGNLAKNIQYF
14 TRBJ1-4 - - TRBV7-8 TGTGCCAGCAGACCCGGCGGCAGGGGCGAAAAACTGTTTTTT CASRPGGRGEKLFF
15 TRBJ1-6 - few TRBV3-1 TGTGCCAGCAGCCAAGATAGTTGGGGTTCTTCACCCCTCCACTTT CASSQDSWGSSPLHF
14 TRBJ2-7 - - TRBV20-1 TGCAGTGCCGACCGGGTGTCTGAATCGGACGAGCAGTACTTC CSADRVSESDEQYF
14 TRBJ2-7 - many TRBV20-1 TGCAGTGGGTGGGCCGGCGGGGATTCCTACGAGCAGTACTTC CSGWAGGDSYEQYF
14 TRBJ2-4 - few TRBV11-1 TGTGCCAGCAGCGTGACAGGCGGGAAAAACATTCAGTACTTC CASSVTGGKNIQYF
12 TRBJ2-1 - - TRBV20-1 TGCAGCGCCGGCGGGCGCCGCAATGAGCAGTTCTTC CSAGGRRNEQFF
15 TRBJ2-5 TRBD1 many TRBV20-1 TGCAGTGCTAGACCCTTCGACAGGGTGAGGGAGACCCAGTACTTC CSARPFDRVRETQYF
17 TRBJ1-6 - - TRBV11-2 TGTGCCAGCAGCCGGATAAGGGGAGTCTCCTATAATTCACCCCTCCACTTT CASSRIRGVSYNSPLHF
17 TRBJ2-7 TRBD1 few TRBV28 TGTGCCAGCAGTTTCGTTTCCCGCCCGGGACAGGACTACGAGCAGTACTTC CASSFVSRPGQDYEQYF
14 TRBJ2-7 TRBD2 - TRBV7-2 TGTGCCAGCAGCAGGACTAGCGGGATCTACGAGCAGTACTTC CASSRTSGIYEQYF
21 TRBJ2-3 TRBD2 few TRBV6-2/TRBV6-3 TGTGCCAGCAGTTACCGAATCCCTGCCGGGACCACTAGCGGGATCACAGATACGCAGTATTTT CASSYRIPAGTTSGITDTQYF
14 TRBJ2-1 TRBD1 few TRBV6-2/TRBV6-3 TGTGCCAGCAGGACAGGGGGCGCGGCCAATGAGCAGTTCTTC CASRTGGAANEQFF
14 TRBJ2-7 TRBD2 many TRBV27 TGTGCCAGCAGTCTTGGGACTAGCGGGGGGGAGCAGTACTTC CASSLGTSGGEQYF
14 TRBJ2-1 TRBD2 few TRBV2 TGTGCCAGCAGTGGATGGCTAGCGGACAATGAGCAGTTCTTC CASSGWLADNEQFF
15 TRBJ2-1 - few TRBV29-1 TGCAGCGTTGAGTCTCAGCGGATCTCCTACAATGAGCAGTTCTTC CSVESQRISYNEQFF
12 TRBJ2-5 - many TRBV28 TGTGCCAGCTCGGGTTCCCAAGAGACCCAGTACTTC CASSGSQETQYF
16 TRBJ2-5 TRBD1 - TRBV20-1 TGCAGTGCAAACCCCTTCGGGCAGGGGGACCAAGAGACCCAGTACTTC CSANPFGQGDQETQYF
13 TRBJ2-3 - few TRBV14 TGTGCCAGCAGCCAGACATGGGGGGATACGCAGTATTTT CASSQTWGDTQYF
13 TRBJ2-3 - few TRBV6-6 TGTGCCAGCAGACAGGACCCGAAGGGTACGCAGTATTTT CASRQDPKGTQYF
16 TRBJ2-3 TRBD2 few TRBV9 TGTGCCAGCAGCACAACTAGCGGGGGGCCCACAGATACGCAGTATTTT CASSTTSGGPTDTQYF
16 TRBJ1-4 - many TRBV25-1 TGTGCCAGCAGTGAATATGGGGGGATAACGCGCGAAAAACTGTTTTTT CASSEYGGITREKLFF
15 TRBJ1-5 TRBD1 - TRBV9 TGTGCCAGCAGCGTAGGAGAGGGGGCCAATCAGCCCCAGCATTTT CASSVGEGANQPQHF
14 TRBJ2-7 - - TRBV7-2 TGTGCCAGCAGCCCAGTCGTCGGCCAATACGAGCAGTACTTC CASSPVVGQYEQYF
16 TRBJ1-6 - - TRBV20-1 TGCAGTGCTAGAGATTCCGGCAGTCGAGATAATTCACCCCTCCACTTT CSARDSGSRDNSPLHF
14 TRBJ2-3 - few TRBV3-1 TGTGCCAGCAGCCAAGGAGGGGGTGCAGATACGCAGTATTTT CASSQGGGADTQYF
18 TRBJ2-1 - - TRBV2 TGTACCAGCAGTTTGACAGGAAATACATACAATTCCTACAATGAGCAGTTCTTC CTSSLTGNTYNSYNEQFF
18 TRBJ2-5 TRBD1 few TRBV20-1 TGCAGTGCTAGAGATATTCTCCCGTCCCGACAGGGGGCAGGGACCCAGTACTTC CSARDILPSRQGAGTQYF
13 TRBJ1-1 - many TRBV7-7 TGTGCTAGCAGCTTACAGCAGAACACTGAAGCTTTCTTT CASSLQQNTEAFF
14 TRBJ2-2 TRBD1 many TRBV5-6 TGTGCCAGCAGCCTGCGACAGGGGGCCGGGGAGCTGTTTTTT CASSLRQGAGELFF
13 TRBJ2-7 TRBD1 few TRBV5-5 TGTGCCAGCAGCCCCGACAGGGGAAACGAGCAGTACTTC CASSPDRGNEQYF
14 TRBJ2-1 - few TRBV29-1 TGCAGCGTTGAGAGTTTAGGCCGATACAATGAGCAGTTCTTC CSVESLGRYNEQFF
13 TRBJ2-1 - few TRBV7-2 TGTGCCAGCAGCCCTGGGGACATCTATGAGCAGTTCTTC CASSPGDIYEQFF
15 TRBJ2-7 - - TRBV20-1 TGCAGTGCTAACGGTCGGACCGAAGTTTCCTACGAGCAGTACTTC CSANGRTEVSYEQYF
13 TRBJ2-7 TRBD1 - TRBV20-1 TGCAGTGCTATATCAGGACAGGCCTACGAGCAGTACTTC CSAISGQAYEQYF
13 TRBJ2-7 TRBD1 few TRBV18 TGTGCCAGCTCATCTAAACAGGGGAACGAGCAGTACTTC CASSSKQGNEQYF
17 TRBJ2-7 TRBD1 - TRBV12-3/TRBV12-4 TGTGCCAGCAGTGCGGACAGGGGGTATCCTAGGTCCTACGAGCAGTACTTC CASSADRGYPRSYEQYF